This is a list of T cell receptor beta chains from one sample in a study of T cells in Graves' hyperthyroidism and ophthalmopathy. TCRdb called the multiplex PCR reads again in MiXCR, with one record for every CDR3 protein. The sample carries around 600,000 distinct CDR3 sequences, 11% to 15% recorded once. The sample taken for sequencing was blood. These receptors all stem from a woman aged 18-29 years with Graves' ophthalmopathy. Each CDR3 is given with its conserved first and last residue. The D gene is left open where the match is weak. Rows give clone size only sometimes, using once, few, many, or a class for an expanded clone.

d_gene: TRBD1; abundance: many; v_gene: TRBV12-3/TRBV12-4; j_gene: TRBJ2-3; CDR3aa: CASSSQGASADTQYF; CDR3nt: TGTGCCAGCAGTTCACAGGGGGCGTCCGCAGATACGCAGTATTTT
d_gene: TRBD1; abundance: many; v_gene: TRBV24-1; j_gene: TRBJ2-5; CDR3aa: CATSDPTRGQQETQYF; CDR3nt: TGTGCCACCAGTGATCCTACTAGGGGACAGCAAGAGACCCAGTACTTC
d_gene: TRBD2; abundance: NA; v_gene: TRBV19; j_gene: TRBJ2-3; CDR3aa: CASSKALAGLGTDTQYF; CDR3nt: TGTGCCAGTAGTAAGGCGCTAGCGGGCTTGGGAACAGATACGCAGTATTTT
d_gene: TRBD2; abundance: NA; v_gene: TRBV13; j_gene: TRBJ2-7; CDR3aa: CASSPAGGPSYEQYF; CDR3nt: TGTGCCAGCAGCCCAGCGGGAGGCCCCTCCTACGAGCAGTACTTC
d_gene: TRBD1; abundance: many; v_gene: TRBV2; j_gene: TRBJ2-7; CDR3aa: CAIRTGQSYEQYF; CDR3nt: TGTGCCATCCGGACAGGGCAATCCTACGAGCAGTACTTC
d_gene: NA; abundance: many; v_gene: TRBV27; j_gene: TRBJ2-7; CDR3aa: CASREPGSDEQYF; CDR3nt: TGTGCCAGCAGAGAACCTGGGTCCGACGAGCAGTACTTC
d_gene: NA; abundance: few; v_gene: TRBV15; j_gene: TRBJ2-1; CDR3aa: CATSRDQAEIQQFF; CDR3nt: TGTGCCACCAGCAGAGATCAGGCTGAAATACAGCAGTTCTTC
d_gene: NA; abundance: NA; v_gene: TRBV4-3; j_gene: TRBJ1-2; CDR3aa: CASSPEAGTYGYTF; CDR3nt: TGCGCCAGCAGCCCTGAGGCAGGGACCTATGGCTACACCTTC
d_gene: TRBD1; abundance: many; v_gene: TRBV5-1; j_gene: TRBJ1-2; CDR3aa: CASSWGQGVNYGYTF; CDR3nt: TGCGCCAGCAGCTGGGGACAGGGAGTTAACTATGGCTACACCTTC
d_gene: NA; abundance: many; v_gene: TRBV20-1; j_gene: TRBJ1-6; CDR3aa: CSARTRRHHNSPLHF; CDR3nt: TGCAGTGCTAGAACTCGACGACATCATAATTCACCCCTCCACTTT
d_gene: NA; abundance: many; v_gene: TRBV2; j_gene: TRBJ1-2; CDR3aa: CASAGRGWGSYGYTF; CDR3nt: TGTGCCAGCGCTGGCCGGGGATGGGGTTCCTATGGCTACACCTTC
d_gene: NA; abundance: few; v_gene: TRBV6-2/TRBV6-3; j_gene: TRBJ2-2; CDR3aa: CASSNLAGTHTGELFF; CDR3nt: TGTGCCAGCAGCAACCTGGCCGGGACGCACACCGGGGAGCTGTTTTTT
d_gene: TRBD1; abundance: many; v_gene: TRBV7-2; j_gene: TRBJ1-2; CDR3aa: CASSLVYGTGNYGYTF; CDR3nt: TGTGCCAGCAGCTTAGTATATGGGACAGGGAACTATGGCTACACCTTC
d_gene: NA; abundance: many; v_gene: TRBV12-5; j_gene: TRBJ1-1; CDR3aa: CASGLVISTGPTRATEAFF; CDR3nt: TGTGCTAGTGGTTTGGTGATATCCACAGGCCCCACTCGGGCCACTGAAGCTTTCTTT
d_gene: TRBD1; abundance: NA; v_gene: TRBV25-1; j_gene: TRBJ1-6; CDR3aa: CASSEYGQGVPLHF; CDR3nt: TGTGCCAGCAGTGAATATGGACAGGGGGTACCCCTCCACTTT
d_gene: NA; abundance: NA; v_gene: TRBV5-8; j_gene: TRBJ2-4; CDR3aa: CASSLWPLRRGAKNIQYF; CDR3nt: TGTGCCAGCAGCTTGTGGCCTCTTCGACGTGGGGCCAAAAACATTCAGTACTTC
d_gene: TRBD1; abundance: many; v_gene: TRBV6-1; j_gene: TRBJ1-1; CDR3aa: CASSSSGTVLLNTEAFF; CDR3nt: TGTGCCAGCAGTTCGTCCGGGACAGTTTTGTTGAACACTGAAGCTTTCTTT
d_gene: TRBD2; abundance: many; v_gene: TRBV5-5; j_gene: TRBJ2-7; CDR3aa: CASSLPTSGVEQYF; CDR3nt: TGTGCCAGCAGCTTGCCCACTAGCGGGGTCGAGCAGTACTTC
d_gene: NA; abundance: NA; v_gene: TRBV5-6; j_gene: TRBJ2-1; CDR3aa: CASSFYICSARPPNNEQFF; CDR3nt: NA
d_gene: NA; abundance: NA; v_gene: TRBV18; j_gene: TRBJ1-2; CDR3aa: CASSPGGDLYGYTF; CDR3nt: TGTGCCAGCTCACCAGGTGGGGATCTCTATGGCTACACCTTC
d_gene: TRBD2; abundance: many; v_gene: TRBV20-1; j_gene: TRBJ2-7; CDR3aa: CSARWTSGSPSYEQYF; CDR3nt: TGCAGTGCTAGATGGACTAGCGGGAGTCCGTCCTACGAGCAGTACTTC
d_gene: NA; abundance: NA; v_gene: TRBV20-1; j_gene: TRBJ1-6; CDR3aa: CSAAPSAPSSPLHF; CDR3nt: TGCAGTGCTGCTCCAAGCGCCCCTTCTTCGCCCCTCCACTTT
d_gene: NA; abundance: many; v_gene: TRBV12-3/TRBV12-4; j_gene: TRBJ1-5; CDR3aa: CASSLVPPGPVSNQPQHF; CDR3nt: TGTGCCAGCAGTTTAGTTCCCCCAGGCCCAGTTAGCAATCAGCCCCAGCATTTT
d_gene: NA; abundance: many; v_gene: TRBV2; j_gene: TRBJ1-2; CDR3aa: CASTKLKGYTF; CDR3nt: TGTGCCAGCACCAAACTAAAGGGCTACACCTTC
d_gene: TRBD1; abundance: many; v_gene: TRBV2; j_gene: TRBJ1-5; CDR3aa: CASRRLTGDGGGSSNQPQHF; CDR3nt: TGTGCCAGCAGACGTCTGACAGGGGATGGTGGTGGGTCGAGCAATCAGCCCCAGCATTTT
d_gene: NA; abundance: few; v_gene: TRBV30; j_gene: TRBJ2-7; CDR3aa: CAVSAGSSYEQYF; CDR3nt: TGTGCCGTGTCCGCGGGATCATCCTACGAGCAGTACTTC
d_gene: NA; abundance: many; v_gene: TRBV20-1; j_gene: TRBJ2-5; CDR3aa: CSALDAGETQYF; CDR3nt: TGCAGTGCTCTAGACGCTGGCGAGACCCAGTACTTC
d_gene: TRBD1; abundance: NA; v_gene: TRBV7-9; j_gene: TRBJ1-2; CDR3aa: CASTALGQGLGGYTF; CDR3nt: TGTGCCAGCACCGCTCTGGGACAGGGGTTAGGTGGCTACACCTTC
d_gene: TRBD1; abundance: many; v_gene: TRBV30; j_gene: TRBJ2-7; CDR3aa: CAWSSWDSFSEQYF; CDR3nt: TGTGCCTGGAGTTCGTGGGACAGCTTCTCCGAGCAGTACTTC
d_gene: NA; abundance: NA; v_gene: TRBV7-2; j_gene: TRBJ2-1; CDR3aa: CATKSGYNEQFF; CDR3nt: TGTGCCACCAAGAGTGGATACAATGAGCAGTTCTTC
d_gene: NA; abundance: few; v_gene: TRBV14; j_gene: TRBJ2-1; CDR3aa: CASSQPPRPRSYNEQFF; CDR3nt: TGTGCCAGCAGCCAACCCCCGCGACCGCGGTCCTACAATGAGCAGTTCTTC
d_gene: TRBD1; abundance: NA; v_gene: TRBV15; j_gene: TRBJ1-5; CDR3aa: CATSKGQGASNQPQHF; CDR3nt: TGTGCCACCAGCAAGGGACAGGGGGCAAGCAATCAGCCCCAGCATTTT
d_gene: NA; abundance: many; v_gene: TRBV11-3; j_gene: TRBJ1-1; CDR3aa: CASSFGLLGGTEAFF; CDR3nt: TGTGCCAGCAGCTTCGGTCTGCTCGGGGGTACTGAAGCTTTCTTT
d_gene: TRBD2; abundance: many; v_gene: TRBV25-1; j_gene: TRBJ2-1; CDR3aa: CASSDFLAGGYNEQFF; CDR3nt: TGTGCCAGCAGTGATTTTCTAGCGGGAGGTTACAATGAGCAGTTCTTC
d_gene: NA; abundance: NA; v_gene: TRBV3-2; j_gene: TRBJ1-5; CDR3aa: CASSQDPGQSDQPQHF; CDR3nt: TGTGCCAGCAGCCAAGATCCCGGACAGTCAGATCAGCCCCAGCATTTT
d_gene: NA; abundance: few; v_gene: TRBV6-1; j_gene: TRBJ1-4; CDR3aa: CASSYVRSVAEKLFF; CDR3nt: TGTGCCAGCAGTTATGTACGGTCGGTTGCCGAAAAACTGTTTTTT
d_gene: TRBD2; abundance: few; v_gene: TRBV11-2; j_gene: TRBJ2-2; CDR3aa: CASSLMGGGDTGELFF; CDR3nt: TGTGCCAGCAGCTTAATGGGCGGGGGTGACACCGGGGAGCTGTTTTTT
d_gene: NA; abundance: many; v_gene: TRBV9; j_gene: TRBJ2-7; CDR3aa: CASSVGGATYEQYF; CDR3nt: TGTGCCAGCAGCGTAGGAGGAGCGACCTACGAGCAGTACTTC
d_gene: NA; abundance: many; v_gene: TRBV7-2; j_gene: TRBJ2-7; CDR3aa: CASSLGWNYEQYF; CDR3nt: TGTGCCAGCAGCTTAGGGTGGAACTACGAGCAGTACTTC
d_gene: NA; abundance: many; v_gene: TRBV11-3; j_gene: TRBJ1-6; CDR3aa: CASSLQGRGVNYSPLHF; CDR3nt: TGTGCCAGCAGCCTTCAGGGGCGAGGAGTAAATTATTCACCCCTCCACTTT
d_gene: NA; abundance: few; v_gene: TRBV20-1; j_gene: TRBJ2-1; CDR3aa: CSARMILSHEQFF; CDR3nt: TGCAGTGCTAGAATGATTCTTTCACATGAGCAGTTCTTC
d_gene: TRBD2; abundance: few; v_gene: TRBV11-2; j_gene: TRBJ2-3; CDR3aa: CASSHSGTHTDTQYF; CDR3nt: TGTGCCAGCAGCCACAGCGGGACCCACACAGATACGCAGTATTTT
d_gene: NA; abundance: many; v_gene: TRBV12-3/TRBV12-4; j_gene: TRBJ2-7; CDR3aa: CASSPGVSYEQYF; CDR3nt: TGTGCCAGCAGCCCCGGAGTCTCCTACGAGCAGTACTTC